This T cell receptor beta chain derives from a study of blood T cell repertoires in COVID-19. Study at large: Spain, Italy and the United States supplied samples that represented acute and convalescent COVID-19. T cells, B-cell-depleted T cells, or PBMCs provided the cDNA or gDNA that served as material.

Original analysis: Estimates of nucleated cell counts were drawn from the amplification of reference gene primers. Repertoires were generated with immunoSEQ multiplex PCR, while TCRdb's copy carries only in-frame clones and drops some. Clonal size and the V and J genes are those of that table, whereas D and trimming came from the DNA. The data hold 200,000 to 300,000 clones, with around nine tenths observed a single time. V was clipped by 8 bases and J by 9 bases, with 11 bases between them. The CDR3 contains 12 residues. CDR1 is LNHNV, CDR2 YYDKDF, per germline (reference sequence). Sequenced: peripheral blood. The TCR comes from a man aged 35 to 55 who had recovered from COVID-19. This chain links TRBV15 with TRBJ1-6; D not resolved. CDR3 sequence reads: CATRSGGSPLHF. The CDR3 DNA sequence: TGTGCCACCCGTTCAGGTGGTTCACCCCTCCACTTT.